This TCR beta chain was identified during a study of CD8 T cells in ankylosing spondylitis. Researchers built TCR beta libraries using quantitative 5'-RACE with molecular barcodes. TCRdb recomputed calls from the 5' RACE reads with MiXCR, one row per CDR3 protein. The table includes 200,000 to 250,000 distinct CDR3 sequences, approximately 20% detected once. Details on this clonotype: The antigen is unknown.

Regarding the study as a whole: Clones linked to the disease showed a CD8+ phenotype. They occurred at relatively low frequencies in peripheral blood. What appeared characteristic of ankylosing spondylitis blood was a TCR beta motif of eight highly homologous variants.

Germline V lookup: CDR1 SGHAT, CDR2 FQNNGV. Unmatched junction bases numbered 10, after V lost 2 bases and J lost 3 bases. This CDR3 comprises 18 residues. The specimen was blood, either unsorted or a sorted T cell fraction (not recorded which). V is TRBV11-2 and J is TRBJ2-5, with TRBD2 identical over 12 bases. The receptor was derived from a male donor with ankylosing spondylitis. CDR3 DNA: TGTGCCAGCAGCTTAAGGTGGGGGACTAGCGGGTTGGAAGAGACCCAGTACTTC. Protein: CASSLRWGTSGLEETQYF.